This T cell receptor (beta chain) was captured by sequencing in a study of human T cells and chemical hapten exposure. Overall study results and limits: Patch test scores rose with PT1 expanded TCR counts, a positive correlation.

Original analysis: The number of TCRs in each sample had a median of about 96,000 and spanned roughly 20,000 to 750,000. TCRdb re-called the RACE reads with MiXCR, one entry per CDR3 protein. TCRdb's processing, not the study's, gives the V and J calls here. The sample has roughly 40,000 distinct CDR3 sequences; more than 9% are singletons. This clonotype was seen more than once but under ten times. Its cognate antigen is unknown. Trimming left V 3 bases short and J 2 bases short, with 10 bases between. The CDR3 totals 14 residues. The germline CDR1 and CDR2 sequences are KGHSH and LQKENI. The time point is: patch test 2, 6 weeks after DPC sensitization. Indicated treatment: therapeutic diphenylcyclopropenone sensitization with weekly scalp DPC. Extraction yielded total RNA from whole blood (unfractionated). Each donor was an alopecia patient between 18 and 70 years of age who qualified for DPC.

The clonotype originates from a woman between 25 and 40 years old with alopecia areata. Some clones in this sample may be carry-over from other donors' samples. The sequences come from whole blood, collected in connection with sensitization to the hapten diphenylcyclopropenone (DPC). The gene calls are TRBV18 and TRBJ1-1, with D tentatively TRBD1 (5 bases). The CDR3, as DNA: TGTGCCAGCTCACCGGGGGACTCCAACACTGAAGCTTTCTTT. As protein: CASSPGDSNTEAFF.